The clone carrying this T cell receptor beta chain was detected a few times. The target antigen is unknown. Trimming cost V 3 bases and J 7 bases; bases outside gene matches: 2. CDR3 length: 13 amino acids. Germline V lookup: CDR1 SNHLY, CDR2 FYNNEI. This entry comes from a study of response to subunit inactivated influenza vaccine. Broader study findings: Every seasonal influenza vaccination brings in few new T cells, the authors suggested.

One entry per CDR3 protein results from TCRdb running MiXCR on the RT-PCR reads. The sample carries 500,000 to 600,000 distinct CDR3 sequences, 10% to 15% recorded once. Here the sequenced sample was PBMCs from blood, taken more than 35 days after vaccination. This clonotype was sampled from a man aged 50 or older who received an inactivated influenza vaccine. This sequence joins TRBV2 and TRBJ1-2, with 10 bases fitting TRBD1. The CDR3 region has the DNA TGTGCCAGCAGTGACGGGACAGGGGTTGGCTACACCTTC. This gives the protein CASSDGTGVGYTF.